This T cell receptor beta chain was found in a study of CD8+ T cells in alopecia areata. Study-level information: It was 6 to 18 months of tofacitinib, and then there were 6 months off drug.

T lymphocytes (CD4+ and CD8+) were sorted from PBMCs. RNA extraction and reverse transcription yielded cDNA as sequencing template. The method was immunoSEQ multiplex PCR; TCRdb's version includes in-frame clones alone and lacks a portion of them. The sample has roughly 75,000 clones; approximately 60% are singletons. The CDR3 has 13 residues. V was pared by 0 bases and J by 1 base, with 5 bases between. Germline V gives CDR1 SGHRS, CDR2 YFSETQ. Overall study results and limits: Researchers reported that TCR sharing among patients proved less clear than in mice, possibly HLA-linked.

For this clone: The antigen is not known. This sample includes further DNA sequences coding for the same CDR3.

Sequences were derived from CD8+ T cells sorted from blood, sampled at week 0. The TCR originated in a human donor with alopecia areata. This sequence joins TRBV5-1 and TRBJ2-7; no firm D call. This chain's CDR3 is CASSLESSYEQYF. The CDR3 DNA reads as TGCGCCAGCAGCTTGGAATCATCCTACGAGCAGTACTTC.